The entry that follows covers one T cell receptor (beta chain) sequence. There is no known antigen for this receptor. No clone much larger than this one lies a single base away; base qualities are absent. There are 14 amino acids in the CDR3, from cysteine to phenylalanine inclusive. Solely the CDR3 DNA is kept, with 42 bases framed from the first base. Reading the germline V gene (reference sequence) gives CDR1 DFQATT and CDR2 SNEGSKA. After removal of 1 base from V and 5 bases from J, the junction retains 3 bases not matched to a gene. The method behind the library was 5' RACE. This sample was sequenced with an Illumina HiSeq 2500. The second PCR ran for roughly 6 to 11 cycles and used a J-beta primer mix along with a sample-barcoded 5' primer. A unique molecular identifier was introduced onto each TCR beta cDNA molecule by a template-switch 5' adaptor carrying 12 random nucleotides. Each sample yielded at least 3 million CDR3-containing paired-end reads. First-strand cDNA synthesis was performed from all RNA using the Mint cDNA synthesis kit, with priming by a TRBC-specific oligonucleotide. Following uracil-DNA glycosylase treatment, all cDNA underwent a first 18-cycle PCR with the universal primers M1SS and BC2_uni_R. The original methods were these. For normalization, 1 million high-quality reads were randomly selected from each sample, with every read carrying a distinct molecular identifier. Reads sharing molecular identifiers were discarded rather than binned into consensus sequences. MiTCR, run with a Q25 quality threshold and the strictest error-elimination algorithm, handled CDR3 identification, clonotype clustering and error correction. A nonparametric unseen species model with Euler transformation was used to estimate a lower bound on total TCR beta diversity. The public sequencing data were trimmed at Q25 with fastp and processed into clonotypes with MiXCR by TCRdb, which kept only in-frame beta chains. Entries that share a CDR3 protein sequence are merged under the most common genes and DNA. Clone size and V and J calls follow TCRdb, not the original study. This sample is represented by over 950,000 distinct CDR3 sequences; about two fifths of them were singletons. Clones ranked in the top ten supply approximately 14% of the sample.

Donors were 30 to 45 systemically healthy Caucasian individuals from Russia aged 6 to 90 years. Each donor gave 9 to 10 milliliters of peripheral blood, collected into EDTA-treated Vacutainer tubes. Ficoll-Paque density-gradient centrifugation was used to isolate PBMCs, with at least 6.5 million per sample. Trizol reagent was used to extract total RNA from PBMCs, with at least 5.5 micrograms per sample. For every donor, flow cytometry on a PBMC aliquot measured the percentage of naive CD45RAhigh/CD27high T cells. This entry belongs to a study of blood T cells in healthy people across ages (dated by TCRdb to the mid-2010s). Background for the entire study: In model experiments, template switching captured about one uniquely barcoded TCR beta cDNA molecule for every two T cells. The donors were split into four age groups: young (average 16 years), middle-aged (about 40), aged (more than 55) and long-lived (approximately 80). To track age-related changes in TCR beta repertoire diversity, the study relied on deep sequencing normalized with unique cDNA molecular identifiers. To avoid experimental bias, donors of different ages were spread randomly across the sequencing lanes. Two additional independent replicas of 1 million unique cDNA reads from the same blood draw were analyzed for two donors (one aged 18 to 29 and one aged 80 or older). Broader findings and caveats from the paper: Estimates of total diversity based on one million sequenced T cells were regarded as lower bounds and as underestimates. There was a strong correlation between observed TCR beta diversity and the percentage of naive T cells measured by flow cytometry. Bulk unsorted PBMC profiling prevented conclusive comparison of naive and antigen-experienced compartments. Observed TCR beta diversity per million T cells fell roughly linearly with age, and a significant reduction was already apparent by age roughly 40. The CMV infection status of donors was not known, potentially confounding age-related changes in expanded clonotypes. The long-lived group showed more naive CD4+ T cells, fewer expanded clones and increased TCR diversity than the aged group, suggesting age selection.

The chain is made from TRBV20-1 and TRBJ1-2, with 11 middle bases fitting TRBD1. This TCR derives from a man between 18 and 29 years old in good health. Material: blood. The CDR3 is CSARGGTGGYGYTF. The DNA reads TGCAGTGCTAGAGGCGGGACAGGGGGTTATGGCTACACCTTC.